The T cell receptor beta chain described here comes from a study of post-analysis software for immune sequencing data. This clonotype has more than one count but fewer than ten. The antigen remains unidentified. Points from the study as a whole: Comparison of patients with controls showed 5 or 6 TRBV segments more frequent in patients, TRBV5-6, TRBV5-1 and TRBV20-1 among them.

Carried by the TCR beta cDNA libraries were unique molecular identifiers. One entry per CDR3 protein, called by TCRdb with MiXCR from the PCR reads. The data hold about 800,000 distinct CDR3 sequences, with less than 35% observed a single time. The CDR3 is 14 amino acids. V was cut by 7 bases and J by 1 base, with 12 bases left in between. The specimen sequenced was blood. The chain recombines TRBV12-3 or TRBV12-4 with TRBJ2-3; D possibly corresponds to TRBD2 (6 bases). This TCR derives from a girl between 10 and 17 years old with multiple sclerosis. DNA of the CDR3: TGTGCCAGCACCCAGGGAGGTGGCACAGATACGCAGTATTTT. Amino acid sequence: CASTQGGGTDTQYF.